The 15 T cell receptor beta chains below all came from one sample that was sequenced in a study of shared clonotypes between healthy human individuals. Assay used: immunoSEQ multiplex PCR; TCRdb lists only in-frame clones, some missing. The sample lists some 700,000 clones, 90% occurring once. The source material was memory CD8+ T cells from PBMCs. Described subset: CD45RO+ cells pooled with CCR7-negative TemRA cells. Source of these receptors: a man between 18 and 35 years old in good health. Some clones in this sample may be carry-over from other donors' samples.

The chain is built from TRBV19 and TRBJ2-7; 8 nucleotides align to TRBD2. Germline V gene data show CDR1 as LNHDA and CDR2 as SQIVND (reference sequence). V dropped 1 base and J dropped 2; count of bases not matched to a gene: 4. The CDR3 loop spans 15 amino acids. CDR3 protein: CASSIVLAAAYEQYF. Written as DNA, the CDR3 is TGTGCCAGTAGTATAGTACTAGCGGCCGCCTACGAGCAGTACTTC.

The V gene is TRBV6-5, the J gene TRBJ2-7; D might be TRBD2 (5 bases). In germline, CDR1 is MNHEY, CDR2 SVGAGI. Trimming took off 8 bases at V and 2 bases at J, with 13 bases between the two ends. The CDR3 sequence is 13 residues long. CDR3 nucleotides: TGTGCCAGCTCTCGAGGGTGGCCCTACGAGCAGTACTTC. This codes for CASSRGWPYEQYF.

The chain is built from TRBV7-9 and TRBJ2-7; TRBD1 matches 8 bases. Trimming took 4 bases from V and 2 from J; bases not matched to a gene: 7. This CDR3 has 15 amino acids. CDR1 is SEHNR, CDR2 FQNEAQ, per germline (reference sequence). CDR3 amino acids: CASSSGQARTYEQYF. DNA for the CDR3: TGTGCCAGCAGCTCGGGACAGGCCAGAACCTACGAGCAGTACTTC.

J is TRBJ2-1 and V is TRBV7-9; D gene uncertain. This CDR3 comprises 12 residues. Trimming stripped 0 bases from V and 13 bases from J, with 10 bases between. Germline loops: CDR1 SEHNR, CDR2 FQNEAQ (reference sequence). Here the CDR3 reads CASSLAGYHQFF. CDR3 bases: TGTGCCAGCAGCTTAGCCGGGTACCATCAGTTCTTC.

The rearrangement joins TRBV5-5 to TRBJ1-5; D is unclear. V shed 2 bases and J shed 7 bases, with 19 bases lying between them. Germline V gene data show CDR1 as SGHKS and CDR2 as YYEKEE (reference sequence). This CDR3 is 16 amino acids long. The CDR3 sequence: CASSLDFLLAGQPQHF. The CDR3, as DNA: TGTGCCAGCAGCTTAGACTTCCTCTTGGCGGGACAGCCCCAGCATTTT.

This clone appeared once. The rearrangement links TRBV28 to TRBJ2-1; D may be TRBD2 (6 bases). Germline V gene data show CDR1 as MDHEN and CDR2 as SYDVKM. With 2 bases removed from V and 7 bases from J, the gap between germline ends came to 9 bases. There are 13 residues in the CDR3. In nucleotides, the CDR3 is TGTGCCAGCAGTTTAGCCCGGGGGAATGAGCAGTTCTTC. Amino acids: CASSLARGNEQFF. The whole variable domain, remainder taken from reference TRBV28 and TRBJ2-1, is DVKVTQSSRYLVKRTGEKVFLECVQDMDHENMFWYRQDPGLGLRLIYFSYDVKMKEKGDIPEGYSVSREKKERFSLILESASTNQTSMYLCASSLARGNEQFFGPGTRLTVL.

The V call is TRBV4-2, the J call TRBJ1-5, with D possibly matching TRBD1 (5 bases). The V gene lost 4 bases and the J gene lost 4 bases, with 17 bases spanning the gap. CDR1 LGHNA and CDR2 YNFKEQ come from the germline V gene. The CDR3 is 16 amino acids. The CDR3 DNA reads TGTGCCAGCAGCCCGTGGGACGGCCCCCAAAATCAGCCCCAGCATTTT. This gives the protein CASSPWDGPQNQPQHF.

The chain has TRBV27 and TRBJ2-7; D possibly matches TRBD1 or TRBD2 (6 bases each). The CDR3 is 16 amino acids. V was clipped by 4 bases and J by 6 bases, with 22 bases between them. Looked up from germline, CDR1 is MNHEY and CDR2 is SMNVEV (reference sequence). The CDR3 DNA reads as TGTGCCAGCAGTTCTCGAGACAGGCTAGCGCTCGGCGAGCAGTACTTC. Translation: CASSSRDRLALGEQYF.

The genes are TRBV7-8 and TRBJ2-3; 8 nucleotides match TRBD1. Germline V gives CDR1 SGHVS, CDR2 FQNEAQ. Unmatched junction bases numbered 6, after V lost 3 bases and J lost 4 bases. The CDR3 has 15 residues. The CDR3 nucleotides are TGTGCCAGCAGCTTGACAGGGGAAGGACCAGATACGCAGTATTTT. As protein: CASSLTGEGPDTQYF.

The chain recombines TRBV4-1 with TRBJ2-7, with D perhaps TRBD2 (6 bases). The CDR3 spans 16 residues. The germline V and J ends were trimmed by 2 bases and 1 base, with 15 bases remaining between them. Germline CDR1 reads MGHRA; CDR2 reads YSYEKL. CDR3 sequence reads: CASSQWPGLRSYEQYF. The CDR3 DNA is TGCGCCAGCAGCCAATGGCCGGGACTCAGATCCTACGAGCAGTACTTC.

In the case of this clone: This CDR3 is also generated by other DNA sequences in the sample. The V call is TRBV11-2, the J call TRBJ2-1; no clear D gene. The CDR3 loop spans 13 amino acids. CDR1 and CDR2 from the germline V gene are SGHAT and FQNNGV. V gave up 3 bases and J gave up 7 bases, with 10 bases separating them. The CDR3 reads CASSLGSGNEQFF. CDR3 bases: TGTGCCAGCAGCTTGGGGTCTGGGAATGAGCAGTTCTTC.

DNA of the CDR3: TGTGCCAGCAGCGTAGCCTTTAGCACAGATACGCAGTATTTT. It translates to CASSVAFSTDTQYF. The rearrangement uses TRBV9 and TRBJ2-3; D gene uncertain. V was pared by 0 bases and J by 0 bases, with 5 bases between. The germline V gene encodes CDR1 SGDLS and CDR2 YYNGEE. The CDR3 is made up of 14 amino acids.

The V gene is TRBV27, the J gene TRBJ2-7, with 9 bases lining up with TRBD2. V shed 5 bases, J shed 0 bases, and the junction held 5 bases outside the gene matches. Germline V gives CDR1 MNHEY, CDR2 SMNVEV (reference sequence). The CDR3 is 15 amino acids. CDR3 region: CASSRRREGSYEQYF. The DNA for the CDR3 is TGTGCCAGCAGTCGGCGGCGGGAGGGCTCCTACGAGCAGTACTTC.

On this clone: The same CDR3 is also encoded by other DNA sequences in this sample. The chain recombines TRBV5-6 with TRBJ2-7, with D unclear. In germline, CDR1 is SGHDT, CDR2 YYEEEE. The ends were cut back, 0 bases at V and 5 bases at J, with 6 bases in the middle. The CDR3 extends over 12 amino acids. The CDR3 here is CASSLGIHEQYF. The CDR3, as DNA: TGTGCCAGCAGCTTGGGGATCCACGAGCAGTACTTC. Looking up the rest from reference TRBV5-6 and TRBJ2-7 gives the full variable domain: DAGVTQSPTHLIKTRGQQVTLRCSPKSGHDTVSWYQQALGQGPQFIFQYYEEEERQRGNFPDRFSGHQFPNYSSELNVNALLLGDSALYLCASSLGIHEQYFGPGTRLTVT.

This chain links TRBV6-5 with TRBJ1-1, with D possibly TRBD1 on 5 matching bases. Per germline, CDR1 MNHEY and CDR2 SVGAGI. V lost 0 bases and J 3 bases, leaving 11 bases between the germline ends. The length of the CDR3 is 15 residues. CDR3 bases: TGTGCCAGCAGTTACTCTAGGGGAGGGGACACTGAAGCTTTCTTT. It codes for CASSYSRGGDTEAFF.